Below are 32 T cell receptor beta chains sequenced from a single sample in a study of T-cell memory formation after mild COVID-19. TCRdb redid the calling of the 5' RACE reads with MiXCR, one entry per CDR3 protein. The data contain about 290,000 distinct CDR3 sequences, approximately 19% of them seen just once; the ten biggest clones take up 23%. The specimen was PBMCs or a T cell subset sorted from them (not recorded which). These receptors came from a man aged 18 to 35 who had mild COVID-19 (a few samples of this study predate the infection). Cell type and time point are not known.

This clonotype was counted between two and nine times. DNA for the CDR3: TGCGCCAGCAGCTTGGTTCCTACTCTGGGGGCCAACGTCCTGACTTTC. Translated: CASSLVPTLGANVLTF. The J gene is TRBJ2-6, the V gene TRBV5-1; no clear D. Germline CDR1 reads SGHRS; CDR2 reads YFSETQ. The CDR3 runs to 16 residues. Trimming pared 0 bases from V and 4 bases from J, leaving 11 bases between.

The rearrangement uses TRBV5-1 and TRBJ2-1; 9 nucleotides match TRBD2. Losses at the gene ends were 0 bases for V and 0 bases for J; bases not matched to a gene: 4. CDR3 length: 17 amino acids. Germline V lookup: CDR1 SGHRS, CDR2 YFSETQ. CDR3 region: CASSLAAGGSSYNEQFF. The CDR3 DNA reads as TGCGCCAGCAGCTTGGCCGCGGGGGGGAGCTCCTACAATGAGCAGTTCTTC.

This clonotype was observed a few times. This sequence joins TRBV12-3 or TRBV12-4 and TRBJ1-4; no clear D. This CDR3 spans 13 amino acids. V gave up 5 bases and J gave up 8 bases, with 12 bases separating them. In DNA form, the CDR3 reads TGTGCCAGCAGTCATCCCGTAGGCGAAAAACTGTTTTTT. This translates into CASSHPVGEKLFF.

This clonotype is judged medium-sized. The chain has TRBV20-1 and TRBJ2-3; D is unclear. Germline V lookup: CDR1 DFQATT, CDR2 SNEGSKA (reference sequence). Trimming removed 6 bases at V and 3 bases at J, with 13 bases between. The CDR3 contains 13 residues. CDR3 sequence reads: CSADERGTDTQYF. CDR3 nucleotide sequence: TGCAGTGCCGACGAACGAGGAACAGATACGCAGTATTTT.

This clonotype has just a few counts. The chain recombines TRBV7-2 with TRBJ1-1, with D possibly matching TRBD1 (5 bases). The V gene lost 5 bases and the J gene lost 4 bases, with 17 bases spanning the gap. CDR3 length equals 15 residues. CDR1 and CDR2 (germline): SGHTA, FQGNSA. DNA for the CDR3: TGTGCCAGCAGCCCCCCCCTCAGCAGGGCCACTGAAGCTTTCTTT. Protein sequence: CASSPPLSRATEAFF.

This clonotype was found a few times. The gene calls are TRBV19 and TRBJ1-2; 7 bases map to TRBD1. Germline V gene data show CDR1 as LNHDA and CDR2 as SQIVND (reference sequence). The CDR3 has 11 residues. The trim removed 6 bases at V and 8 bases at J, leaving 3 bases unmatched. DNA for the CDR3: TGTGCCAGTAGGACAGGGCGAGGCTACACCTTC. Its protein is CASRTGRGYTF.

The chain is built from TRBV19 and TRBJ1-2; unclear D gene. In germline, CDR1 is LNHDA, CDR2 SQIVND (reference sequence). Trimming left V 4 bases short and J 10 bases short, with 13 bases between. The CDR3 consists of 12 residues. The CDR3 spells CASSKLIGTYTF. For the CDR3, the DNA is TGTGCCAGTAGTAAACTTATCGGAACCTACACCTTC.

The chain carries TRBV29-1 and TRBJ1-2; 8 bases match TRBD1. Germline loops: CDR1 SQVTM, CDR2 ANQGSEA. The CDR3 sequence is 13 residues long. V was pared by 4 bases and J by 4 bases, with 5 bases of the junction left unmatched. CDR3 DNA sequence: TGCAGCGTTGTCAGGGGGCGAGGCTATGGCTACACCTTC. This sequence encodes CSVVRGRGYGYTF. Using reference TRBV29-1 and TRBJ1-2 for the parts outside the CDR3, the full variable domain is SAVISQKPSRDICQRGTSLTIQCQVDSQVTMMFWYRQQPGQSLTLIATANQGSEATYESGFVIDKFPISRPNLTFSTLTVSNMSPEDSSIYLCSVVRGRGYGYTFGSGTRLTVV.

The table lists this clonotype with a few counts. The chain combines TRBV11-2 with TRBJ2-4; 11 bases are a match to TRBD2. The V and J ends lost 5 bases and 5 bases, in that order; junction bases with no gene match: 8. Germline CDR1 and CDR2: SGHAT and FQNNGV. The CDR3 is made up of 16 amino acids. This chain's CDR3 is CASSPLAGGPENIQYF. The CDR3 DNA reads as TGTGCCAGCAGCCCCTTAGCGGGGGGGCCGGAAAACATTCAGTACTTC. The full variable domain, its missing parts supplied by reference TRBV11-2 and TRBJ2-4, is EAGVAQSPRYKIIEKRQSVAFWCNPISGHATLYWYQQILGQGPKLLIQFQNNGVVDDSQLPKDRFSAERLKGVDSTLKIQPAKLEDSAVYLCASSPLAGGPENIQYFGAGTRLSVL.

The V call is TRBV5-1, the J call TRBJ2-2; D gene unclear. The CDR3 runs 14 residues. Germline lookup yields CDR1 SGHRS and CDR2 YFSETQ. Trimming took 0 bases from V and 5 from J, leaving 8 bases between them. The CDR3, as DNA: TGCGCCAGCAGCTTGGCCGTCGGGACCGGGGAGCTGTTTTTT. It codes for CASSLAVGTGELFF.

The chain joins TRBV4-1 to TRBJ1-5; D not resolved. The V gene lost 0 bases and the J gene lost 0 bases, with 6 bases spanning the gap. Germline lookup yields CDR1 MGHRA and CDR2 YSYEKL. The CDR3 loop spans 15 amino acids. The DNA of the CDR3 is TGCGCCAGCAGCCAAGAAGGAGTTAGCAATCAGCCCCAGCATTTT. Its protein product is CASSQEGVSNQPQHF.

The CDR3 loop reads CASSPHRATDTQYF. The CDR3 DNA reads as TGTGCCAGCAGTCCCCACAGGGCGACAGATACGCAGTATTTT. The chain joins TRBV12-3 or TRBV12-4 to TRBJ2-3; weak D call: TRBD1 (6 bases). Trimming took off 5 bases at V and 3 bases at J, with 12 bases between the two ends. This CDR3 is built from 14 residues.

This clonotype was seen more than once but under ten times. V and J are TRBV10-2 and TRBJ2-3; 14 bases agree with TRBD2. CDR3 length: 16 amino acids. With 2 bases clipped from V and 5 bases from J, the junction kept 3 bases outside the gene matches. CDR1 WSHSY and CDR2 SAAADI come from the germline V gene. The CDR3 region is CASSEGGLAGEDTQYF. CDR3 DNA: TGCGCCAGCAGTGAGGGGGGACTAGCGGGGGAAGATACGCAGTATTTT.

This clonotype was observed many times. The rearrangement uses TRBV20-1 and TRBJ2-1, with D tentatively TRBD2 (6 bases). V lost 3 bases and J 3 bases, leaving 15 bases between the germline ends. The germline gives CDR1 DFQATT, CDR2 SNEGSKA (reference sequence). The CDR3 has 15 residues. The CDR3 DNA sequence: TGCAGTGCTAGCCCGCGGGACGGGGTCTACAATGAGCAGTTCTTC. Its protein product is CSASPRDGVYNEQFF.

The chain joins TRBV7-2 to TRBJ2-6, with 11 bases fitting TRBD1. V lost 5 bases and J lost 1; bases outside the gene matches: 7. There are 18 residues in the CDR3. Looked up from germline, CDR1 is SGHTA and CDR2 is FQGNSA. The CDR3 region is CASSPWTGGFSGANVLTF. For the CDR3, the DNA is TGTGCCAGCAGCCCGTGGACAGGGGGCTTTTCTGGGGCCAACGTCCTGACTTTC.

V is TRBV6-5 and J is TRBJ1-6; a weak D match, TRBD1 (5 bases). Germline CDR1 reads MNHEY; CDR2 reads SVGAGI. This CDR3 has 19 amino acids. Deletions cut 2 bases from V and 0 bases from J, with 17 bases between. The CDR3 nucleotides read TGTGCCAGCAGTTACAGGGGTGGCGTGGTTCGCTCCTATAATTCACCCCTCCACTTT. Translated, it gives CASSYRGGVVRSYNSPLHF.

This clonotype has only a few counts. V and J are TRBV11-2 and TRBJ1-4, with 7 bases that match TRBD1. The CDR3 loop spans 14 amino acids. CDR1 is SGHAT, CDR2 FQNNGV, per germline. The trim removed 7 bases at V and 8 bases at J, leaving 10 bases unmatched. Written as DNA, the CDR3 is TGTGCCAGCACCTTCCCCGTGACAGGGGAAAAACTGTTTTTT. Protein: CASTFPVTGEKLFF.

This chain links TRBV5-1 with TRBJ1-1; TRBD1 is a possible D gene (6 bases). Germline V CDR1 and CDR2: SGHRS, YFSETQ. Trimming shortened V by 7 bases and J by 3 bases, and 10 bases separated the two germline ends. The CDR3 is 12 residues long. The CDR3 DNA sequence: TGCGCCAGCCGGCAGGGGTACACTGAAGCTTTCTTT. Translated: CASRQGYTEAFF.

This clonotype was observed many times. The chain joins TRBV6-5 to TRBJ1-2, with D unclear. CDR1 is MNHEY and CDR2 is SVGAGI in the germline V gene. V shed 0 bases and J shed 6 bases, with 14 bases lying between them. The CDR3 sequence is 15 residues long. CDR3 in DNA: TGTGCCAGCAGTTACTCGATGAGGAGGTCGAATGGCTACACCTTC. This encodes CASSYSMRRSNGYTF.

This clonotype came up a few times. J is TRBJ1-3 and V is TRBV2; 8 nucleotides align to TRBD1. Germline lookup yields CDR1 SNHLY and CDR2 FYNNEI. The V gene end was trimmed by 6 bases and the J gene end by 3 bases; junction bases not matched to a gene: 7. The CDR3 has 15 amino acids. The CDR3 nucleotides are TGTGCCAGCAGAGTCGGGACAGGTGTTGGAAACACCATATATTTT. It is translated as CASRVGTGVGNTIYF.

This clonotype was picked up a small number of times. This chain uses TRBV12-3 or TRBV12-4 with TRBJ2-2, with a possible D match to TRBD1 (6 bases). The length of the CDR3 is 15 residues. V dropped 5 bases and J dropped 3 bases, with 13 bases sitting between them. The CDR3 loop is CASSRGDTHTGELFF. In DNA, the CDR3 is TGTGCCAGCAGTAGAGGGGACACACACACCGGGGAGCTGTTTTTT.

The rearrangement links TRBV12-3 or TRBV12-4 to TRBJ1-6, with TRBD1 matching 8 bases. CDR3 length: 13 residues. The J segment lost 9 bases and the V segment lost 6 bases, leaving 4 bases of the junction unmatched. In DNA form, the CDR3 reads TGTGCCAGCAGCCAACAGGGGGGTTCACCCCTCCACTTT. Its translation is CASSQQGGSPLHF.

The chain couples TRBV6-4 to TRBJ2-3; D might be TRBD2 (7 bases). This CDR3 region has 14 residues. CDR1 and CDR2 (germline): MRHNA, SNTAGT. Trimming took 10 bases from V and 1 from J, leaving 15 bases between them. This CDR3 is CATPRGARTDTQYF. CDR3 DNA sequence: TGTGCCACTCCCCGGGGGGCCCGCACAGATACGCAGTATTTT.

This clonotype was observed a few times. V gene TRBV6-2 or TRBV6-3 combines with J gene TRBJ2-7; possibly TRBD1 or TRBD2 for D (5 bases each). CDR3 length: 12 residues. The germline V gene has CDR1 MNHEY and CDR2 SVGEGT. The V end lost 2 bases, the J end lost 9 bases, and 11 bases lay between the germline ends. In nucleotides, the CDR3 is TGTGCCAGCAGTTACGGGGGATTGGGGCAGTACTTC. Protein sequence: CASSYGGLGQYF.

This clonotype has more than one count but fewer than ten. The rearrangement uses TRBV29-1 and TRBJ1-1; D is ambiguous. Germline CDR1 reads SQVTM; CDR2 reads ANQGSEA. The CDR3 is 12 amino acids. V lost 2 bases, J lost 4 bases, and 8 bases lay in between. This CDR3 is CSVEQEVTEAFF. Written as DNA, the CDR3 is TGCAGCGTTGAACAGGAGGTCACTGAAGCTTTCTTT.

The table lists this clonotype with many counts. The V gene is TRBV7-2, the J gene TRBJ2-3; possible D gene TRBD1, 6 bases. There are 15 residues in the CDR3. V was trimmed by 1 base and J by 1 base, leaving 9 bases between them. Germline V gives CDR1 SGHTA, CDR2 FQGNSA. The CDR3 bases are TGTGCCAGCAGCTTAGGTGGGGGCGGCACAGATACGCAGTATTTT. This encodes CASSLGGGGTDTQYF.

This clonotype appeared a few times. V and J are TRBV4-1 and TRBJ1-2; weak D call: TRBD1 (5 bases). The CDR3 has 15 amino acids. CDR1 is MGHRA and CDR2 is YSYEKL in the germline V gene. Between the trimmed V and J ends, which lost 2 bases and 6 bases, there was a span of 16 bases. The CDR3 bases are TGCGCCAGCAGCCAACCGCGGGACCTATCCCATGGCTACACCTTC. Protein: CASSQPRDLSHGYTF.

The chain is built from TRBV7-2 and TRBJ1-3; D gene unclear. Trimming cost V 7 bases and J 8 bases, with 15 bases left between them. Germline V gene sequence: CDR1 SGHTA, CDR2 FQGNSA. This CDR3 is built from 13 residues. CDR3 loop: CASTPTRTDTIYF. For the CDR3, the DNA is TGTGCCAGCACCCCAACGCGTACAGACACCATATATTTT.

The table lists this clonotype with a few counts. This chain links TRBV5-1 with TRBJ2-1; 9 positions match TRBD1. J gave up 6 bases and V 4 bases, and 14 bases lay outside the gene matches. Germline CDR1 reads SGHRS; CDR2 reads YFSETQ. This CDR3 region has 17 residues. The CDR3 coding sequence is TGCGCCAGCAGCCGGGGACAGGGCATGTTGGGGGCCAATGAGCAGTTCTTC. Its translation: CASSRGQGMLGANEQFF.

This clonotype was recorded a few times. This rearrangement joins TRBV5-1 to TRBJ2-3; D is undetermined. Trimming left V 4 bases short and J 3 bases short, with 6 bases between. This CDR3 is built from 12 residues. In germline, CDR1 is SGHRS, CDR2 YFSETQ. The CDR3 sequence: CASSQRTDTQYF. In DNA form, the CDR3 reads TGCGCCAGCAGCCAAAGAACAGATACGCAGTATTTT.

The chain recombines TRBV12-3 or TRBV12-4 with TRBJ2-2; 7 nucleotides align to TRBD1. This CDR3 has 15 residues. The V segment lost 5 bases and the J segment 6 bases; nucleotides outside the gene matches: 9. The CDR3 loop is CASSPQGSHAGELFF. The DNA of the CDR3 is TGTGCCAGCAGTCCACAGGGGTCACACGCCGGGGAGCTGTTTTTT.

The rearrangement links TRBV7-2 to TRBJ2-5; a possible D gene is TRBD1 (6 bases). Between the trimmed V and J ends, which lost 2 bases and 5 bases, there was a span of 21 bases. Per germline, CDR1 SGHTA and CDR2 FQGNSA. The CDR3 has 17 amino acids. In nucleotides, the CDR3 is TGTGCCAGCAGCTTACAATTCGCTGAGTTGGGGGCGGAGACCCAGTACTTC. This gives the protein CASSLQFAELGAETQYF. The full variable domain, completed using reference TRBV7-2 and TRBJ2-5, is GAGVSQSPSNKVTEKGKDVELRCDPISGHTALYWYRQSLGQGLEFLIYFQGNSAPDKSGLPSDRFSAERTGGSVSTLTIQRTQQEDSAVYLCASSLQFAELGAETQYFGPGTRLLVL.